The sequence of this T cell receptor beta chain was determined in a study of T cells in Graves' hyperthyroidism and ophthalmopathy. The CDR3 consists of 14 residues. After removal of 6 bases from V and 7 bases from J, the junction contained 9 bases not matched to a gene. Germline assignment: CDR1 LGHNA and CDR2 YSLEER. The source material, RNA transcripts, was used to amplify TCR beta CDR3 regions. Researchers ran a first-round RT-PCR on the TCR CDR3 using the HTBI primer set. TCRdb used MiXCR to reprocess the multiplex PCR reads, holding one entry per CDR3 protein. Of more than 350,000 distinct CDR3 sequences in the sample, about a sixth were seen once.

The sequence was collected from a woman aged 30 to 39 with Graves' hyperthyroidism that later progressed to Graves' ophthalmopathy. This chain links TRBV4-3 with TRBJ1-5; 7 nucleotides align to TRBD1. Sequences were obtained from blood. The DNA of the CDR3 is TGCGCCAGCAGACTAACAGGGGAAGGGCAGCCCCAGCATTTT. Encoded protein: CASRLTGEGQPQHF.